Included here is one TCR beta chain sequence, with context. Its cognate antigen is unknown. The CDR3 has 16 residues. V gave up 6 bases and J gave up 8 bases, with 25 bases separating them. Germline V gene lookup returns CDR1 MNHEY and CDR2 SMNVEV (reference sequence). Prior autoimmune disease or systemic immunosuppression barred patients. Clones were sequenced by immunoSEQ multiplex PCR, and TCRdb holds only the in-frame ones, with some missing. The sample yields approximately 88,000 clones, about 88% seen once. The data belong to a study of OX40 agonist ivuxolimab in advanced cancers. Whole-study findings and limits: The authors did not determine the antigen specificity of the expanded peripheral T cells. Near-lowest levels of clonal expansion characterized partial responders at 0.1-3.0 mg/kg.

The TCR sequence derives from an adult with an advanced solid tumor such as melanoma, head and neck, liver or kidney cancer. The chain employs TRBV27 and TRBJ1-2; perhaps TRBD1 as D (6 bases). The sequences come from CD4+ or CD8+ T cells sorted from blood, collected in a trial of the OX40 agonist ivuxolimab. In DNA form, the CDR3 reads TGTGCCAGCAGAAGCGTGGAGACCCTGGACAGCGGGGGCTACACCTTC. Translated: CASRSVETLDSGGYTF.